Included here is one TCR beta chain sequence, with context. Antigen: not known. This record comes from a study of OX40 agonist ivuxolimab in advanced cancers. Turning to the study itself: Patients were approximately 80% male with ages roughly 20 to 80, mean 60.

Overall study findings and caveats: Dose levels from 0.1 to 3.0 mg/kg saw CD4+ and CD8+ blood T cells expand clonally by week 6.

The CDR3 contains 17 residues. The V gene's germline CDR1 is SGDLS and CDR2 YYNGEE. The trim removed 0 bases at V and 0 bases at J, leaving 3 bases unmatched. Only in-frame clones appear in the TCRdb table, and some are missing; sequencing was by immunoSEQ multiplex PCR. The sample lists about 60,000 clones; 84% were seen once. The chain employs TRBV9 and TRBJ2-1; the match to TRBD2 covers 10 bases. This TCR derives from an adult with an advanced solid tumor such as melanoma, head and neck, liver or kidney cancer. The sample in question was CD4+ or CD8+ T cells sorted from blood, obtained in a trial of the OX40 agonist ivuxolimab. The CDR3 DNA is TGTGCCAGCAGCGTAGAGTCTAGCGGGAGCTCCTACAATGAGCAGTTCTTC. It translates to CASSVESSGSSYNEQFF.